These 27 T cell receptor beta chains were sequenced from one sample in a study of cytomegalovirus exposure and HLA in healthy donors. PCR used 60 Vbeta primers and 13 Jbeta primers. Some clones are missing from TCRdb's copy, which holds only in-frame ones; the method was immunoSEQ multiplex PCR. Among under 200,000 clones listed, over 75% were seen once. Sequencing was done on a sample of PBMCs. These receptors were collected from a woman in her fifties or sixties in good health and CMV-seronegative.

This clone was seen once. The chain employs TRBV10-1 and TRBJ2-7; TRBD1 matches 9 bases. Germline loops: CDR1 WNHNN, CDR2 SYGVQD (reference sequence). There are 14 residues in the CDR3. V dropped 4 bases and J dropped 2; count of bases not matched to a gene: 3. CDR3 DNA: TGCGCCAGCAGTGTGGGACAGGGACCCTACGAGCAGTACTTC. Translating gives CASSVGQGPYEQYF.

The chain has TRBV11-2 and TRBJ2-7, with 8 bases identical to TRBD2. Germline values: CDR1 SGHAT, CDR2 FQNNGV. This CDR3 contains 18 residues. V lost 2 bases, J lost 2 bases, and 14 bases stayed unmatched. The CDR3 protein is CASSLLIAGMSYTYEQYF. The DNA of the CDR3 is TGTGCCAGCAGCTTACTTATAGCGGGGATGAGTTACACCTACGAGCAGTACTTC.

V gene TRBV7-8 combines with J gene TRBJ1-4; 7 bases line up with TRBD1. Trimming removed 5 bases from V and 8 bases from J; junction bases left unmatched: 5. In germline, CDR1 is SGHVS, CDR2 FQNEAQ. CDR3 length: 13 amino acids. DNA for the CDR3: TGTGCCAGCAGCCATCCAGGGGGGGAAAAACTGTTTTTT. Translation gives CASSHPGGEKLFF.

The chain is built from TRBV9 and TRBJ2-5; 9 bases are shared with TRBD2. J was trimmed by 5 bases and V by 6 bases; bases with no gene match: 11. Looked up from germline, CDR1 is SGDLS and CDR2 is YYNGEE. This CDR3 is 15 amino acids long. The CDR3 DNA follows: TGTGCCAGCAACTTCGCGGGGGGGCCCTCGGAGACCCAGTACTTC. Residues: CASNFAGGPSETQYF.

The CDR3 here is CSARVPDTQYF. The CDR3 DNA follows: TGCAGTGCCAGGGTGCCAGATACGCAGTATTTT. This chain joins TRBV20-1 and TRBJ2-3; tentative D call: TRBD1 (5 bases). Germline CDR1 DFQATT, CDR2 SNEGSKA (reference sequence). CDR3 length equals 11 residues. The V end lost 6 bases, the J end lost 4 bases, and 8 bases lay between the germline ends.

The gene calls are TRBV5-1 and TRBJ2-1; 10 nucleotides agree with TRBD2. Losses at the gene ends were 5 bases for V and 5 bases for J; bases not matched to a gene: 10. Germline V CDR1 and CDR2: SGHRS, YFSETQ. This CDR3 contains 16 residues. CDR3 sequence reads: CASRLAGAAGNNEQFF. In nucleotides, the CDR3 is TGCGCCAGCAGGCTAGCGGGAGCGGCGGGAAACAATGAGCAGTTCTTC.

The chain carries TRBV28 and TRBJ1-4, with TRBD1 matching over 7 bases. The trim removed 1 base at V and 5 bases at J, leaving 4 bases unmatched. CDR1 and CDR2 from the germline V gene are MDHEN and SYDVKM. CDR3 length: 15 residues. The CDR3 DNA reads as TGTGCCAGCAGTTTATCAGGGACAGCAAATGAAAAACTGTTTTTT. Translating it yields CASSLSGTANEKLFF.

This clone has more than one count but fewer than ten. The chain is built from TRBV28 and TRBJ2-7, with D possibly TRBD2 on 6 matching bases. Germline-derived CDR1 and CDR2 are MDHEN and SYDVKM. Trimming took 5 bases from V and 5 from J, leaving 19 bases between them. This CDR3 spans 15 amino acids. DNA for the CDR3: TGTGCCAGCAGTCCTTATCCTGATGGGAGGAACGAGCAGTACTTC. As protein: CASSPYPDGRNEQYF.

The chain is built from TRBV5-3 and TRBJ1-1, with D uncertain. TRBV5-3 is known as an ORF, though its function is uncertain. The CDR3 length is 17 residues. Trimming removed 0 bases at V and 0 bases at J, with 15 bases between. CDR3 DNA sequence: TGTGCCAGAAGCTTGGAGGTCCGGACTCCTGTGAACACTGAAGCTTTCTTT. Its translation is CARSLEVRTPVNTEAFF.

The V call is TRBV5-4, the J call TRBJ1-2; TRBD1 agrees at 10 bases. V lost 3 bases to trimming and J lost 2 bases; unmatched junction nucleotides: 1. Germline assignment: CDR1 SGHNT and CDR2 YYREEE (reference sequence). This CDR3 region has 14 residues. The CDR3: CASSWGQGNYGYTF. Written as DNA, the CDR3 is TGTGCCAGCAGCTGGGGACAGGGGAACTATGGCTACACCTTC.

Here the CDR3 DNA reads TGTGCCAGCTGGGTCGGGGGACAGATCATCGAGCAGTACTTC. Its protein product is CASWVGGQIIEQYF. The gene calls are TRBV2 and TRBJ2-7; tentative D call: TRBD1 (7 bases). V lost 8 bases and J 6 bases, leaving 20 bases between the germline ends. The CDR3 extends over 14 amino acids. Germline-derived CDR1 and CDR2 are SNHLY and FYNNEI.

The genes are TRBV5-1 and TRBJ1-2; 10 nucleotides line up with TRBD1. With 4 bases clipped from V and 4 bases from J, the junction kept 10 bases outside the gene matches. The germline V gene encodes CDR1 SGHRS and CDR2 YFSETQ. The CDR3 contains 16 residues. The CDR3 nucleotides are TGCGCCAGCAGCCCGACATCCGGGACAGGGGCCTATGGCTACACCTTC. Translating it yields CASSPTSGTGAYGYTF.

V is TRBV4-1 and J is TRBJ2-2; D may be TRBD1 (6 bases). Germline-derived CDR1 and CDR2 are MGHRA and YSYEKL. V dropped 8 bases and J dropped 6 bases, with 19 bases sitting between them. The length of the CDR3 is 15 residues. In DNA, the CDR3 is TGCGCCAGCGGGGGTTGGGGGCCAGGTTCCGGGGAGCTGTTTTTT. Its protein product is CASGGWGPGSGELFF.

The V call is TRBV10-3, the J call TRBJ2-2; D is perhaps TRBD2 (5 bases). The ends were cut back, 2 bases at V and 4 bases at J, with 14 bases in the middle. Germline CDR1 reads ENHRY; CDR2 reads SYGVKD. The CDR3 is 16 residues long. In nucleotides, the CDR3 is TGTGCCATCAGTGAGCCGGATTTGGGGAGCACCGGGGAGCTGTTTTTT. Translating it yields CAISEPDLGSTGELFF.

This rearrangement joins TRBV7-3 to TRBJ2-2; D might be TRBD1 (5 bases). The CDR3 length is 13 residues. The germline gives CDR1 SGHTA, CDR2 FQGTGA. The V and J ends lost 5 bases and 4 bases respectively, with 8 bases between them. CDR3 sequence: CASSAGSTGELFF. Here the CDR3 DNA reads TGTGCCAGCAGCGCAGGGTCCACCGGGGAGCTGTTTTTT. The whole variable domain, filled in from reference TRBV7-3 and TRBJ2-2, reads GAGVSQTPSNKVTEKGKYVELRCDPISGHTALYWYRQSLGQGPEFLIYFQGTGAADDSGLPNDRFFAVRPEGSVSTLKIQRTERGDSAVYLCASSAGSTGELFFGEGSRLTVL.

CDR3 sequence reads: CARSLYGTGDTGELFF. The CDR3 DNA reads as TGTGCCAGAAGCTTGTATGGGACAGGAGACACCGGGGAGCTGTTTTTT. This rearrangement joins TRBV5-3 to TRBJ2-2, with 8 bases identical to TRBD1. TRBV5-3 carries the ORF label, with uncertain function. The CDR3 totals 16 residues. The J segment lost 3 bases and the V segment lost 1 base, leaving 5 bases of the junction unmatched.

CDR3 in DNA: TGTGCCAGCAGCCCTCTAGCGGGAACCACCCCCACAGATACGCAGTATTTT. Translated: CASSPLAGTTPTDTQYF. V gene TRBV7-9 combines with J gene TRBJ2-3; TRBD2 matches 9 bases. Germline trimming cut 5 bases from V and 2 bases from J; bases unmatched to any gene: 11. CDR1 is SEHNR and CDR2 is FQNEAQ in the germline V gene (reference sequence). CDR3 size: 17 residues. Drawing the rest from reference TRBV7-9 and TRBJ2-3, the complete variable domain is DTGVSQNPRHKITKRGQNVTFRCDPISEHNRLYWYRQTLGQGPEFLTYFQNEAQLEKSRLLSDRFSAERPKGSFSTLEIQRTEQGDSAMYLCASSPLAGTTPTDTQYFGPGTRLTVL.

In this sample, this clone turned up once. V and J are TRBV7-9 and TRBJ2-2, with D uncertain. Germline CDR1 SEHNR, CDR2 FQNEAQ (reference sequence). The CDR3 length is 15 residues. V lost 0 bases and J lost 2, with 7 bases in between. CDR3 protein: CASSLAQINTGELFF. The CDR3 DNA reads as TGTGCCAGCAGCTTAGCTCAGATAAACACCGGGGAGCTGTTTTTT.

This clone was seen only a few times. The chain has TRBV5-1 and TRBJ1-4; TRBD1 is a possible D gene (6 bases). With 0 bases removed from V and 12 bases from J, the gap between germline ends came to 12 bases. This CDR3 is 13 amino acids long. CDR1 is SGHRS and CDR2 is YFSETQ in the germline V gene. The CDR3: CASSLADRIELFF. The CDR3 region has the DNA TGCGCCAGCAGCTTGGCGGACAGAATAGAACTGTTTTTT.

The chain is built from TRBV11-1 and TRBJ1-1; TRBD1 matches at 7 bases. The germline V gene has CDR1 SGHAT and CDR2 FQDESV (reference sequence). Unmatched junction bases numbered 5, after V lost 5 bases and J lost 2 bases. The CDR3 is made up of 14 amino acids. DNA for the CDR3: TGTGCCAGCAGCGCGGACAGGACTAACACTGAAGCTTTCTTT. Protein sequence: CASSADRTNTEAFF.

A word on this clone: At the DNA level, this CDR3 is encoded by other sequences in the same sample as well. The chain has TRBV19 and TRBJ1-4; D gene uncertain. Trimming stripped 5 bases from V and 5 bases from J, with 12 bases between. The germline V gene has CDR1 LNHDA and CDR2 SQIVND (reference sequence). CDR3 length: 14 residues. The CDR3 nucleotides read TGTGCCAGTAGTGAGCGAGAGGGAAATGAAAAACTGTTTTTT. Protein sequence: CASSEREGNEKLFF.

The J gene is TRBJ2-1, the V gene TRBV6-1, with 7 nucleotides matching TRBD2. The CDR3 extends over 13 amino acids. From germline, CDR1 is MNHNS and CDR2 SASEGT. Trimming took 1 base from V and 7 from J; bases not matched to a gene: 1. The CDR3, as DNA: TGTGCCAGCAGTGAAGTGGGGGGGAATGAGCAGTTCTTC. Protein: CASSEVGGNEQFF.

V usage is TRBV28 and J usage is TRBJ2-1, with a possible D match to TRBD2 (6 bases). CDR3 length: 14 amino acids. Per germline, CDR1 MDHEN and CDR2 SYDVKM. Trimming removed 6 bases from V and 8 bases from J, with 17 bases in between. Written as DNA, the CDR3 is TGTGCCAGCAGGGCTGCGACTAGTCAGTATGAGCAGTTCTTC. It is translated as CASRAATSQYEQFF. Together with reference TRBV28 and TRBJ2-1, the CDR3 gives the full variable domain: DVKVTQSSRYLVKRTGEKVFLECVQDMDHENMFWYRQDPGLGLRLIYFSYDVKMKEKGDIPEGYSVSREKKERFSLILESASTNQTSMYLCASRAATSQYEQFFGPGTRLTVL.

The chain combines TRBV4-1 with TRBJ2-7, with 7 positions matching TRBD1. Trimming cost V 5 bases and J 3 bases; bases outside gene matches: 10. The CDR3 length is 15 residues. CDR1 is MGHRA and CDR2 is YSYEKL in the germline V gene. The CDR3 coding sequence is TGCGCCAGCAGCTTCCAGGGGGATATGGTCTACGAGCAGTACTTC. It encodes CASSFQGDMVYEQYF.

The CDR3 coding sequence is TGTGCCAGCAGCGGGTCGGGGAGGGACGAGCAGTACTTC. Translating it yields CASSGSGRDEQYF. The rearrangement joins TRBV9 to TRBJ2-7; 7 nucleotides align to TRBD2. This CDR3 region has 13 residues. V dropped 3 bases and J dropped 5; count of bases not matched to a gene: 5. Per the germline V gene, CDR1 is SGDLS and CDR2 is YYNGEE.

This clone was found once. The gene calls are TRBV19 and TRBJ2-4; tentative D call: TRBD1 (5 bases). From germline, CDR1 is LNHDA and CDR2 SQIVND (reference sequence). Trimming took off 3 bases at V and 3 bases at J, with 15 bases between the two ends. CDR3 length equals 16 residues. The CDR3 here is CASSIPMGQSKNIQYF. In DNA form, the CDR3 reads TGTGCCAGTAGTATCCCCATGGGGCAGAGCAAAAACATTCAGTACTTC.

The CDR3 bases are TGTGCCAGTAGTCCGGGACTAGCGGCCTACGAGCAGTACTTC. Its protein product is CASSPGLAAYEQYF. The chain recombines TRBV19 with TRBJ2-7, with 11 positions matching TRBD2. V lost 5 bases, J lost 2 bases, and 2 bases stayed unmatched. The CDR3 sequence is 14 residues long. Germline V lookup: CDR1 LNHDA, CDR2 SQIVND (reference sequence). The full variable domain, completed using reference TRBV19 and TRBJ2-7, is DGGITQSPKYLFRKEGQNVTLSCEQNLNHDAMYWYRQDPGQGLRLIYYSQIVNDFQKGDIAEGYSVSREKKESFPLTVTSAQKNPTAFYLCASSPGLAAYEQYFGPGTRLTVT.